The TCR beta chain under discussion was sequenced for a study of a mutant IDH1 vaccine in newly diagnosed glioma (dated by TCRdb to the early 2020s). Broadly, across the study: Vaccination started 4-6 weeks after radiotherapy alone, or was given together with temozolomide cycles in the groups whose treatment included chemotherapy. Of the approximately 30 treated patients, about 62% were male and around 38% were female, and a mean age of 40.4 years was recorded. Before enrollment, patients had received standard therapy of radiotherapy alone, temozolomide alone, or radiochemotherapy with temozolomide; most received the combination. The week-35 safety follow-up was designated visit V12, and the week-47 end of study was designated visit V13. Peripheral blood was drawn at six visits: V03 (baseline), V05, V07, V10, V12 and V13. Longitudinal TCRB deep sequencing was done for some 26 treated patients, wherever samples were available for exploratory analyses.

Receptor libraries were prepared by the immunoSEQ multiplex PCR assay. Rearranged TCR beta chain sequences were amplified with the hsTCRB Kit following the manufacturer's protocol. TCRB libraries were sequenced on an Illumina MiSeq. The authors' analysis ran thus. The proprietary platform of the kit vendor was used for demultiplexing, trimming and gene mapping. As stored in TCRdb, this immuneACCESS dataset retains in-frame rearrangements with V and J assigned. A fraction of the clones does not appear; measured against another copy, unresolved V genes explain less than half of the discrepancy, and the remainder lacks a known reason. V, J and clone size reflect that table, while D and trimming were determined from the DNA. This sample has roughly 26,000 clones in its table, and around four fifths of those were observed once. The ten largest clones take up 31% of the sample. Points on this clone: Its antigen specificity is not known. No much larger clone exists at a distance of one base, and base qualities are not known.

Beyond this particular receptor, the publication reports: Selection of PBMC samples for TCRB deep sequencing was based on availability. Vaccine-induced immune responses across multiple MHC alleles were detected in 93.3% of patients. Pseudoprogression seemed to be unrelated to changes in the top peripheral T cell clonotypes found by TCRB sequencing. The authors noted that analyses of patient blood samples could not be reproduced because of sample limitations.

In light of the paper, this sample's time point label describes: week 35, safety follow-up. Each vaccine dose was 300 ug of a 20-mer mutant IDH1 peptide in Montanide, given subcutaneously with topical imiquimod. Patients were given eight vaccinations, in weeks 1, 3, 5, 7, 11, 15, 19 and 23, which matched visits V03 through V10. Donors had newly diagnosed WHO grade 3 or 4 IDH1-mutant astrocytomas with loss of nuclear ATRX. The samples were drawn from NOA16, a multicentre, single-arm, open-label phase I trial in Germany that tested a mutant IDH1 peptide vaccine in humans for the first time. Genomic DNA for TCRB sequencing was extracted from EDTA blood using the DNeasy Blood and Tissue Kit. The TCR comes from a man aged 25 to 40 with glioma. Source: PBMCs, taken from a glioma patient whose treatment included an IDH1 peptide vaccine.

The CDR3 protein: CASSTGLAGGLEQYF. The bases read TGTGCCAGTAGCACGGGACTAGCGGGGGGTCTCGAGCAGTACTTC. The chain links TRBV19 with TRBJ2-7; TRBD2 fits 15 bases in the junction. Including cysteine and phenylalanine, the CDR3 has 15 amino acids. Kept here is only the CDR3 DNA, which spans 45 bases and is read in frame from base 1. As encoded in the germline V gene (reference sequence), CDR1 is LNHDA while CDR2 is SQIVND. The germline V end is reduced by 6 bases and the J end by 6 bases; junction bases left unmatched: 6.